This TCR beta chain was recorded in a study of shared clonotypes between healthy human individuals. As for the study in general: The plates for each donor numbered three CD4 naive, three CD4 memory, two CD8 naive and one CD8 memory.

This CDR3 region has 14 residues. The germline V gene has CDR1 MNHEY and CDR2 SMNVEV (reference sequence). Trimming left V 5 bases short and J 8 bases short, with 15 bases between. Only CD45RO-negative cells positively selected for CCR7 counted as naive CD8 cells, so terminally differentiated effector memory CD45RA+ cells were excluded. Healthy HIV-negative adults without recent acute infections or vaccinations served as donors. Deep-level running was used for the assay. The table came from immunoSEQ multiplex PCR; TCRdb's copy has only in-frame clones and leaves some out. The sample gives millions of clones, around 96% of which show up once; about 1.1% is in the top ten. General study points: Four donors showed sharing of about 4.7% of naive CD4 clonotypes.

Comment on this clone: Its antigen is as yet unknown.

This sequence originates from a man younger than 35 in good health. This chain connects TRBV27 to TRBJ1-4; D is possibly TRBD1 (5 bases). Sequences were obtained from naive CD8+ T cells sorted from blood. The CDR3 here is CASSPGGVREKLFF. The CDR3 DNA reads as TGTGCCAGCAGTCCTGGGGGGGTCCGGGAAAAACTGTTTTTT.